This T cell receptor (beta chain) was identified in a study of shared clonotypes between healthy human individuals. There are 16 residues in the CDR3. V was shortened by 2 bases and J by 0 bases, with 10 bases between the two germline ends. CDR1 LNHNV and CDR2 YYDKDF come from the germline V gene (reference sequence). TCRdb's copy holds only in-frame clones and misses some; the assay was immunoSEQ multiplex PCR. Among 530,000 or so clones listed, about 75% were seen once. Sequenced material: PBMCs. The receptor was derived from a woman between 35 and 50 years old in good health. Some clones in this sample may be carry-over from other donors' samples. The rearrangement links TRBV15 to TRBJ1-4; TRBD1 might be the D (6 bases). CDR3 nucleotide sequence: TGTGCCACCAGCAGACCGGGGGGGCCAACTAATGAAAAACTGTTTTTT. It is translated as CATSRPGGPTNEKLFF. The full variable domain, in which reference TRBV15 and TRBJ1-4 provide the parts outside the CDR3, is DAMVIQNPRYQVTQFGKPVTLSCSQTLNHNVMYWYQQKSSQAPKLLFHYYDKDFNNEADTPDNFQSRRPNTSFCFLDIRSPGLGDTAMYLCATSRPGGPTNEKLFFGSGTQLSVL.